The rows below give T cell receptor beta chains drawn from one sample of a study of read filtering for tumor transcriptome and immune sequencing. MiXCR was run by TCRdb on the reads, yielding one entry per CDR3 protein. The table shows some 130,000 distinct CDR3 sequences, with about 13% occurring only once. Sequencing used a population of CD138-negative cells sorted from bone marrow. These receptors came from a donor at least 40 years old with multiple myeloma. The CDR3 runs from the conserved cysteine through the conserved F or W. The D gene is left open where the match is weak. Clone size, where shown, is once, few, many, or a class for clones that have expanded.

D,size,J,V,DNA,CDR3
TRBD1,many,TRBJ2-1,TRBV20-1,TGCAGTGCTAGAGACCCGGGACAGGGGGCTGTCGATGAGCAGTTCTTC,CSARDPGQGAVDEQFF
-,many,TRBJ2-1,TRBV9,TGTGCCAGCAGCGTAGGGGGAGGAGGTGGTAATGAGCAGTTCTTC,CASSVGGGGGNEQFF
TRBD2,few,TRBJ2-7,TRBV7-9,TGTGCCAGCAGCTTTAGCGGGAGTGGCAACGAGCAGTACTTC,CASSFSGSGNEQYF
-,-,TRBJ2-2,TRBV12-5,TGTGCTAGTGGTTTGGGGGCGAGCACGAACACCGGGGAGCTGTTTTTT,CASGLGASTNTGELFF
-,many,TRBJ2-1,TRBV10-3,TGTGCCATCAGTGAGTCGACTTCTTACAATGAGCAGTTCTTC,CAISESTSYNEQFF
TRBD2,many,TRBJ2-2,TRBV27,TGTGCCAGCATCAGACTAGCGGGAGGGAGAACCGGGGAGCTGTTTTTT,CASIRLAGGRTGELFF
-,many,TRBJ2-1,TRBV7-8,TGTGCCAGCATCACATCCGGGACCTCCTACAATGAGCAGTTCTTC,CASITSGTSYNEQFF
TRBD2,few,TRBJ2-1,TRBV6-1,TGTGCCAGCAGTAGCACTAGCGGAAGCTACCAGTTCTTC,CASSSTSGSYQFF
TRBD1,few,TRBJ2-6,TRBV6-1,TGTGCCAGCAGCCCTGACAGGGTAGGGGCCAACGTCCTGACTTTC,CASSPDRVGANVLTF
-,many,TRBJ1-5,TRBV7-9,TGTGCCAGCAGCTTAGAGCCCGGAGTAAGAGGTCAGCCCCAGCATTTT,CASSLEPGVRGQPQHF
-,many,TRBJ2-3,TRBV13,TGTGCCAGCAGCTTTTCTCCGGGCCCCACAGATACGCAGTATTTT,CASSFSPGPTDTQYF
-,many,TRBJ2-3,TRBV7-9,TGTGCCAGCAGCTCCCCCCGGGGCGGTAGCACAGATACGCAGTATTTT,CASSSPRGGSTDTQYF
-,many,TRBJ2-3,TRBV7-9,TGTGCCAGCAGCCCGGGGTCCGGCGCAGATACGCAGTATTTT,CASSPGSGADTQYF
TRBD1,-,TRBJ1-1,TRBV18,TGTGCCAGCTCACAGGGGGCAGGGGGAAACACTGAAGCTTCCTTT,CASSQGAGGNTEASF
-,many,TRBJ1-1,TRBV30,TGTGCCTGGAGTGTTCCCCCAGGGATGAACACTGAAGCTTTCTTT,CAWSVPPGMNTEAFF
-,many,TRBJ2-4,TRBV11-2,TGTGCCAGCAGCTTGAGAGAAAACATTCAGTACTTC,CASSLRENIQYF
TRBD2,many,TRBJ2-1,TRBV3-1,TGTGCCAGCAGCGATGGGACTAGCGGGGCCCTAGAGCAGTTCTTC,CASSDGTSGALEQFF
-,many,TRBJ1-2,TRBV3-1,TGTGCCAGCAGCCATGGAGGGCTCAGCTACACCTTC,CASSHGGLSYTF
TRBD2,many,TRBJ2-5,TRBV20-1,TGCAGTGCCCTCTCGACGGGGGGCGGGAGGGCCGCAGAGACCCAGTACTTC,CSALSTGGGRAAETQYF
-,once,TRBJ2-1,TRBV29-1,TGCAGCGTGTCCTGGAGCGGAGGGGCCTCCAATGAGCAGTTCTTC,CSVSWSGGASNEQFF
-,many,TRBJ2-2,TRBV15,TGTGCCACCAGCAGAGATTCGGGCGTTTCGAACACCGGGGAGCTGTTTTTT,CATSRDSGVSNTGELFF
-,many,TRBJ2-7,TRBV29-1,TGCAGCGTTGTAGGGGGGGCGAGCTACGAGCAGTACTTC,CSVVGGASYEQYF
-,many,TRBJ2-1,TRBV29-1,TGCAGCTCACGATTTGCTGGAGGTGAGCAGTTCTTC,CSSRFAGGEQFF
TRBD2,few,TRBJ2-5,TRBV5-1,TGCGCCAGCAGCGGGGGTCCAGCGGGGCAAGAGACCCAGTACTTC,CASSGGPAGQETQYF
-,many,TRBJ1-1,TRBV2,TGTGCCAGCAGTGACGGGGCGTACACTGAAGCTTTCTTT,CASSDGAYTEAFF
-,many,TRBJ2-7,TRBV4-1,TGCGCCAGCAGCCTATCCAGCGGGCCGAACTACGAGCAGTACTTC,CASSLSSGPNYEQYF
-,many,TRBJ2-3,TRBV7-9,TGTGCCAGCAGCTCCCTAGTTTGGCGGACAGATACGCAGTATTTT,CASSSLVWRTDTQYF
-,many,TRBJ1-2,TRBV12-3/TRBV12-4,TGTGCCAGCAGTTTTAATTTGGACAACTATGGCTACACCTTC,CASSFNLDNYGYTF
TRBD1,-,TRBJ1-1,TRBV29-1,TGCAGCGTTGAGCAGGACAGGACCCCTGAAGCTTTCTTT,CSVEQDRTPEAFF
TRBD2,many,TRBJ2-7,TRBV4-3,TGCGCCAGCAGCCCCGGTAGGGCGGGGGGGCCCTACGAGCAGTACTTC,CASSPGRAGGPYEQYF
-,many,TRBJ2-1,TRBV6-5,TGTGCCAGCAGTTACTACAGGACCCTAGGAAACAATGAGCAGTTCTTC,CASSYYRTLGNNEQFF
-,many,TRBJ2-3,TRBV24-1,TGTGCCACCTCCCAGACAGATACGCAGTATTTT,CATSQTDTQYF
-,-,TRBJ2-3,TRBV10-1,TGCGCCAGCAGGTCCGGAGGGGGAGATACGCAGTATTTT,CASRSGGGDTQYF
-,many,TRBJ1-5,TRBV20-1,TGCAGTGCTAGCCAGACCGCTAATCAGCCCCAGCATTTT,CSASQTANQPQHF
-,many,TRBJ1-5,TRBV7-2,TGTGCCAGCAGCTTAGGCACAGCCGATAGCAATCAGCCCCAGCATTTT,CASSLGTADSNQPQHF